In this sample, the clone carrying this T cell receptor (beta chain) turned up a few times. This specimen belongs to a study of response to subunit inactivated influenza vaccine. Looked up from germline, CDR1 is DFQATT and CDR2 is SNEGSKA (reference sequence). The CDR3 runs to 14 residues. V was pared by 3 bases and J by 5 bases, with 8 bases of the junction left unmatched. TCRdb re-derived calls from the RT-PCR reads in MiXCR, one entry per CDR3 protein. The sample lists about half a million distinct CDR3 sequences; about 25% were seen once. Sequenced material: CD4+ T cells sorted from PBMCs, taken approximately 5 days after vaccination. The sequence was obtained from a man aged 50 to 60 who received an inactivated influenza vaccine. The V call is TRBV20-1, the J call TRBJ2-7; 9 bases fit TRBD2. Here the CDR3 reads CSARPPSGANEQYF. Written as DNA, the CDR3 is TGCAGTGCTAGGCCCCCTAGCGGGGCTAACGAGCAGTACTTC.